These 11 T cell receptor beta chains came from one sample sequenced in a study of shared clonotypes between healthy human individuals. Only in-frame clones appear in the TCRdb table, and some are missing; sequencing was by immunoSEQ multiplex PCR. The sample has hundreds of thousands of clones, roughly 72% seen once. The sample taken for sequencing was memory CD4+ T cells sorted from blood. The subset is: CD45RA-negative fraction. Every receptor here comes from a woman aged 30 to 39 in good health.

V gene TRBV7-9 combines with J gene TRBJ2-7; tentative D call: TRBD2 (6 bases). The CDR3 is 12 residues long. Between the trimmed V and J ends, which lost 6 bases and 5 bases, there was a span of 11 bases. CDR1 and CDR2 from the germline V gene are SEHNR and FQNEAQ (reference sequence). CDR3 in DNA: TGTGCCAGCAGTGATAGCGGAAACGAGCAGTACTTC. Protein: CASSDSGNEQYF.

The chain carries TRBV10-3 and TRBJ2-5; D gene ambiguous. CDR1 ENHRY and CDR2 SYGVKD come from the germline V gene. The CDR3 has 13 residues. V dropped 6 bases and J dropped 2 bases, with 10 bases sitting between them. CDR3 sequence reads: CAISPLGQETQYF. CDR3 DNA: TGTGCCATCAGCCCCCTAGGGCAAGAGACCCAGTACTTC.

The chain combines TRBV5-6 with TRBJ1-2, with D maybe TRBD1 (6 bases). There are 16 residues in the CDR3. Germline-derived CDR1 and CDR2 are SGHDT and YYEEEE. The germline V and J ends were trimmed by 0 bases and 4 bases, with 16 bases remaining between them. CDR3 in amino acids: CASSLGPAGVGYGYTF. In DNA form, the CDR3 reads TGTGCCAGCAGCTTGGGACCGGCAGGGGTTGGCTATGGCTACACCTTC.

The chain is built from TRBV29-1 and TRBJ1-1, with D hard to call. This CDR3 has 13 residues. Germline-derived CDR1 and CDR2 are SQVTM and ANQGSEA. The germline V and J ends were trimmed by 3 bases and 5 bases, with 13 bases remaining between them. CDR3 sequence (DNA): TGCAGCGTTGAGAGGACCCTGAGGACTGAAGCTTTCTTT. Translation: CSVERTLRTEAFF.

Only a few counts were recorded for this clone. The CDR3 spells CARPTDVKYF. CDR3 sequence (DNA): TGCGCCAGACCGACGGACGTCAAGTACTTC. This chain connects TRBV23-1 to TRBJ2-5; no definite D call. TRBV23-1 is labeled an ORF, and its function is uncertain. The CDR3 is 10 residues long. The ends were cut back, 9 bases at V and 12 bases at J, with 14 bases in the middle.

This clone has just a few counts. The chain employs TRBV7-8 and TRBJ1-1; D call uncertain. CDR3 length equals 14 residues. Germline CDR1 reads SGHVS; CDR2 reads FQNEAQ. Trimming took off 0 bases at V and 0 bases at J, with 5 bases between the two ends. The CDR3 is CASSLAHLNTEAFF. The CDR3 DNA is TGTGCCAGCAGCTTAGCTCACCTGAACACTGAAGCTTTCTTT.

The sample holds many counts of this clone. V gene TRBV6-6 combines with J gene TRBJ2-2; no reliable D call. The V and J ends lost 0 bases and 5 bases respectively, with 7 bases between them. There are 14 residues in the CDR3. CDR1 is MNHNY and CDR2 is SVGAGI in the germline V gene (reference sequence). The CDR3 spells CASSYSLETGELFF. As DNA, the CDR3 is TGTGCCAGCAGTTACTCGTTGGAGACCGGGGAGCTGTTTTTT.

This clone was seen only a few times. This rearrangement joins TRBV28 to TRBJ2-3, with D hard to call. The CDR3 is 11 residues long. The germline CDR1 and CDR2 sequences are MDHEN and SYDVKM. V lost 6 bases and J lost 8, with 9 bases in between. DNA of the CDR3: TGTGCCAGCAGCCGCAGGCCTACGCAGTATTTT. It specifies CASSRRPTQYF.

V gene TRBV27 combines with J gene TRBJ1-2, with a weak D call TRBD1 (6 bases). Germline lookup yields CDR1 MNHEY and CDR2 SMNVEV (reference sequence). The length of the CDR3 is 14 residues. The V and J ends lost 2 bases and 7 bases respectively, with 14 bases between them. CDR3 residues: CASSLRGPGGGYTF. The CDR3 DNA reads TGTGCCAGCAGTTTACGGGGGCCCGGAGGTGGCTACACCTTC.

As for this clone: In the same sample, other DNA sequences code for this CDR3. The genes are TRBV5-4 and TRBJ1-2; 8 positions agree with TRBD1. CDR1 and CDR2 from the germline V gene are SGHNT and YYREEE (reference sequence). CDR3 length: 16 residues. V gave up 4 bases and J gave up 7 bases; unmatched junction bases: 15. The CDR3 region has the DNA TGTGCCAGCAGCGCCGGGACAGGAGGCAGGTTTGGTGGCTACACCTTC. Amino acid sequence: CASSAGTGGRFGGYTF.

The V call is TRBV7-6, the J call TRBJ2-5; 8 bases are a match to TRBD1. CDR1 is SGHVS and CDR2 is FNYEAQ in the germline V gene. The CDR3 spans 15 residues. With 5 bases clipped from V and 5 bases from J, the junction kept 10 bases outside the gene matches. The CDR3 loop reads CASSPSPGQGETQYF. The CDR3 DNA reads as TGTGCCAGCAGCCCATCCCCAGGACAGGGCGAGACCCAGTACTTC. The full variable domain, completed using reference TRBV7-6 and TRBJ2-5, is GAGVSQSPRYKVTKRGQDVALRCDPISGHVSLYWYRQALGQGPEFLTYFNYEAQQDKSGLPNDRFSAERPEGSISTLTIQRTEQRDSAMYRCASSPSPGQGETQYFGPGTRLLVL.